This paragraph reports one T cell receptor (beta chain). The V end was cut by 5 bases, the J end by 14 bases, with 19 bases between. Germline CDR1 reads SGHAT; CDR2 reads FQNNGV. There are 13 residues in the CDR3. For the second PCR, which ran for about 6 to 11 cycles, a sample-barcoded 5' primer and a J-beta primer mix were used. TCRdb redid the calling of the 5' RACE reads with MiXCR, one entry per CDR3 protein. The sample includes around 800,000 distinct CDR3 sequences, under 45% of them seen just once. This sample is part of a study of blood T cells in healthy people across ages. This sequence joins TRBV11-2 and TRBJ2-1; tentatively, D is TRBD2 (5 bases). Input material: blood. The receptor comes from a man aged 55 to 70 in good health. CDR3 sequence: CASSVSPAGGEFF. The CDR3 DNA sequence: TGTGCCAGCAGCGTGAGTCCCGCGGGTGGGGAGTTCTTC.